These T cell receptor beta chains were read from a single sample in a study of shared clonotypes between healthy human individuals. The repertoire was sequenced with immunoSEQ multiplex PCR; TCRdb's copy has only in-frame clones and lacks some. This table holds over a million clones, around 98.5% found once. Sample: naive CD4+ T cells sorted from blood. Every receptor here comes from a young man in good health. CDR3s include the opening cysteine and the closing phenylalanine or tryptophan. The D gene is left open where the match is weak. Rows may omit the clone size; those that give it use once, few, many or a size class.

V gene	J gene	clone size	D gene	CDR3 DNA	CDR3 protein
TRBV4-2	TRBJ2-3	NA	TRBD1	TGTGCCAGCAGCCGGGACAGGGGGCGAAATACGCAGTATTTT	CASSRDRGRNTQYF
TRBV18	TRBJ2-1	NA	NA	TGTGCCAGCTCACCACCTAGCCTCGGTGGGAATGAGCAGTTCTTC	CASSPPSLGGNEQFF
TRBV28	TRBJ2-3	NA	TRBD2	TGTGCCAGCCTAGAGACTAGCAAGAGCCCAGATACGCAGTATTTT	CASLETSKSPDTQYF
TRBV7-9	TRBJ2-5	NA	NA	TGTGCCAGCAGCCCGGGTCCGCAAGAGACCCAGTACTTC	CASSPGPQETQYF
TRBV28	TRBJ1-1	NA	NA	TGTGCCAGCAGTACCGCGGTGAACACTGAAGCTTTCTTT	CASSTAVNTEAFF
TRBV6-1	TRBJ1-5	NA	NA	TGTGCCAGCAGCGGTATCAGCGATAGCAATCAGCCCCAGCATTTT	CASSGISDSNQPQHF
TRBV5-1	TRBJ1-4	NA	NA	TGCGCCAGCAGCGTCGGGCCTTTCAACCCAACTAATGAAAAACTGTTTTTT	CASSVGPFNPTNEKLFF
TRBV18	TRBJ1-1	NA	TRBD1	TGTGCCAGCTCACCACTATCGGGACAGGGCTTCGCTGAAGCTTTCTTT	CASSPLSGQGFAEAFF
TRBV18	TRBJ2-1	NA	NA	TGTGCCAGCTCACAAGCAGGGGCGCACAATGAGCAGTTCTTC	CASSQAGAHNEQFF
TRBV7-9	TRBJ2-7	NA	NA	TGTGCCAGCAGCTTATACGGATCCTACGAGCAGTACTTC	CASSLYGSYEQYF
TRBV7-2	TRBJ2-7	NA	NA	TGTGCCAGCAGCTTAGTAGTAGCGAACGAGCAGTACTTC	CASSLVVANEQYF
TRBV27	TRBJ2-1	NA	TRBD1	TGTGCCAGCAGGCCAGACAGGGAGCATGAGCAGTTCTTC	CASRPDREHEQFF
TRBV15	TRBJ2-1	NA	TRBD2	TGTGCCACCAGCAAGGGCGGGGGACAGTTCTTC	CATSKGGGQFF
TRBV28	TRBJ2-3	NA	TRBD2	TGTGCCAGCAGTTTTCTAGCGGGAGGCACAGATACGCAGTATTTT	CASSFLAGGTDTQYF
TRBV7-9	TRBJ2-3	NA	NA	TGTGCCAGCAGCTTAGCAACTAGCCGGGCAGATACGCAGTATTTT	CASSLATSRADTQYF
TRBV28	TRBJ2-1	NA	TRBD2	TGTGCCAGCAGTCTAGGACTAGCGGGGCCGTCCGAGCAGTTCTTC	CASSLGLAGPSEQFF
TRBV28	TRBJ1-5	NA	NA	TGTGCCAGCACCATAACAGGGAGACACAATCAGCCCCAGCATTTT	CASTITGRHNQPQHF
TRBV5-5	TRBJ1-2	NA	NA	TGTGCCAGCAGCTTGGGACCCTCGGGAGCAGGAAACTATGGCTACACCTTC	CASSLGPSGAGNYGYTF
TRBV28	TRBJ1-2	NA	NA	TGTGCCAGCAGTTCCCTTACAGGGAGTCAGGGAGTGGTCTATGGCTACACCTTC	CASSSLTGSQGVVYGYTF
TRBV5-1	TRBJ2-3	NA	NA	TGCGCCAGCAGCTTGGTGGGGGGCGCTGATACGCAGTATTTT	CASSLVGGADTQYF
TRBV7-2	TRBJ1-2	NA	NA	TGTGCCAGCAGCTTAGGAGGAGCCCTTGGCTACACCTTC	CASSLGGALGYTF
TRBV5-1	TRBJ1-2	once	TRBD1	TGCGCCAGCAGCTTGGCCGGGACAGGGGTTGGTGGCTACACCTTC	CASSLAGTGVGGYTF
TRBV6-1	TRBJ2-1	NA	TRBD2	TGTGCCAGCAGTGAACGCGGGAGCTCCTACAATGAGCAGTTCTTC	CASSERGSSYNEQFF
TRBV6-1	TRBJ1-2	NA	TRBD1	TGTGCCAGCAGTGAGAGGGGACCGGACAGGGGCTACACCTTC	CASSERGPDRGYTF
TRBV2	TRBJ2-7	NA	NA	TGTGCCAGCCAGCTGCGGAAGGGGACCTACTCCTACGAGCAGTACTTC	CASQLRKGTYSYEQYF
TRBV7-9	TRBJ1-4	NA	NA	TGTGCCAGCACCAAAAGGGCAGGGATACGTTCTAATGAAAAACTGTTTTTT	CASTKRAGIRSNEKLFF
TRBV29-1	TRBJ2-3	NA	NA	TGCAGCGTTGGAACAGATACGCAGTATTTT	CSVGTDTQYF
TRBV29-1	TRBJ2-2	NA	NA	TGCAGCGTTGAAGGAGGTTCGGGAGTGAAAGTCGGGGAGCTGTTTTTT	CSVEGGSGVKVGELFF
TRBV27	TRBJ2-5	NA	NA	TGTGCCAGCTCGCAGGGAAAAGAGACCCAGTACTTC	CASSQGKETQYF
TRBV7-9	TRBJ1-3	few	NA	TGTGCCAGCAGCCATGCCGCCAGGGACATTGGGGGAAACACCATATATTTT	CASSHAARDIGGNTIYF
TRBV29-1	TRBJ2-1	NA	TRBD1	TGCAGCGTGGTGGGACAGGGCCTCGATGAGCAGTTCTTC	CSVVGQGLDEQFF
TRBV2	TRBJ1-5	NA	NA	TGTGCCAGCAAGGTGGAGACAGGTCAGCCCCAGCATTTT	CASKVETGQPQHF
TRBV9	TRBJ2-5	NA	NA	TGTGCCAGCAGCCCCGACCAAGGGCGGGAGACCCAGTACTTC	CASSPDQGRETQYF
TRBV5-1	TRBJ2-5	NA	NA	TGCGCCAGCAGCTTATCAGGGACGGTATCGGAGACCCAGTACTTC	CASSLSGTVSETQYF
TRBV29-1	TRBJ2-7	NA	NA	TGCAGCGTCGGGACAAGTTACGAGCAGTACTTC	CSVGTSYEQYF
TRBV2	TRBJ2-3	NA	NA	TGTGCCAGCAATCTGGAGAGGGGAGCAGATACGCAGTATTTT	CASNLERGADTQYF
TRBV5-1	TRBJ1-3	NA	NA	TGCGCCAGCAGCCCCAGAGTTCCGTCGGTTGCAAACACCATATATTTT	CASSPRVPSVANTIYF
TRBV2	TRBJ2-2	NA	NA	TGTGCCAGCGGGCGTGGGCGGGGATACACCGGGGAGCTGTTTTTT	CASGRGRGYTGELFF
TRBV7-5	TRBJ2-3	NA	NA	TGTGTCAGAAGCGAGCAGACTAGCGGGAGCACAGATACGCAGTATTTT	CVRSEQTSGSTDTQYF
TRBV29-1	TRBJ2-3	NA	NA	TGCAGCGCCACGGGCGGGATCAGCACAGATACGCAGTATTTT	CSATGGISTDTQYF
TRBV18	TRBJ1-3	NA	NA	TGTGCCAGCTCACCACCCGGATCTGGAAACACCATATATTTT	CASSPPGSGNTIYF
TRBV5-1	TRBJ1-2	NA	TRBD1	TGCGCCAGCAGCTTGGGGACAGGCGATGGCTACACCTTC	CASSLGTGDGYTF
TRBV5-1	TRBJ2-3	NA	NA	TGCGCCAGCAGCTTTGGTCGCACAGATACGCAGTATTTT	CASSFGRTDTQYF
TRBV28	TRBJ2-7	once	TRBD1	TGTGCCAGCAGCCAACCATGGACAGGGGATTACGAGCAGTACTTC	CASSQPWTGDYEQYF
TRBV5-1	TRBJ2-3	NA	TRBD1	TGCGCCAGCAGCCCGGGACAGGGGAGCACAGATACGCAGTATTTT	CASSPGQGSTDTQYF
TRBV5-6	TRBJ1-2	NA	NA	TGTGCCAGCAGCTGGGGGTCCCCTACTAACTATGGCTACACCTTC	CASSWGSPTNYGYTF
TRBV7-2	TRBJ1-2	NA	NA	TGTGCCAGCAGCCGTAGACAGGATAACTATGGCTACACCTTC	CASSRRQDNYGYTF
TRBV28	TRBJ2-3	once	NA	TGTGCCAGCGCTTCAGGGGCTAGCACAGATACGCAGTATTTT	CASASGASTDTQYF